The present T cell receptor (beta chain) was sequenced within a study of shared clonotypes between healthy human individuals. Study overall: Each donor's CD8 memory used one plate, CD8 naive two, each CD4 subset three.

This clone was seen more than once but under ten times. The antigen is undetermined. Study-wide points: Generation probability values for non-shared clonotypes were lower than those for clonotypes shared by all four donors.

Profiling relied on immunoSEQ multiplex PCR, and the TCRdb table lists in-frame clones only, not all of them. The top ten clones hold under 2% of a sample with 550,000 to 850,000 clones, roughly 72% of them seen once. Division of CD4+ cells produced a CD45RA+ naive subset and a CD45RA-negative memory subset. This sequence was found in a woman aged 30 to 39 in good health. Specimen: memory CD4+ T cells sorted from blood. The sample's subset: CD45RA-negative fraction.

The CDR3 is CASSSRDTGRDTEAFF. CDR3 in DNA: TGTGCCAGCAGTTCAAGGGACACCGGGAGGGACACTGAAGCTTTCTTT. The chain combines TRBV6-5 with TRBJ1-1, with a weak D call TRBD1 (6 bases). The CDR3 is 16 residues long. Germline V gene data show CDR1 as MNHEY and CDR2 as SVGAGI. Trimming took off 4 bases at V and 3 bases at J, with 18 bases between the two ends.